This section outlines one T cell receptor beta chain sequence together with its context. This sample was included in a study of preoperative IRX-2 immunotherapy in early breast cancer. Germline V lookup: CDR1 GTSNPN, CDR2 SVGIG (reference sequence). V was pared by 5 bases and J by 9 bases, with 3 bases of the junction left unmatched. This CDR3 has 11 amino acids. Treatment meaning: preoperative locoregional IRX-2 cytokine immunotherapy. Patients received preoperative, locoregional IRX-2 cytokine immunotherapy in a phase Ib study. Assay used: immunoSEQ multiplex PCR; TCRdb lists only in-frame clones, some missing. The sample lists 25,000 to 30,000 clones; 85% to 90% were seen once.

V gene TRBV30 combines with J gene TRBJ2-1; TRBD2 aligns across 8 bases. This material was acquired from a patient treated with IRX-2 immunotherapy. This receptor was obtained from a human donor with breast cancer. The chain's CDR3 is CAWGTRGEQFF. The CDR3 region has the DNA TGTGCCTGGGGGACTAGAGGTGAGCAGTTCTTC.